The 7 T cell receptor beta chains presented below share a single source sample, sequenced in a study of OX40 agonist ivuxolimab in advanced cancers. Sequenced by immunoSEQ multiplex PCR; TCRdb stores in-frame clones only, minus some. There are fewer than 70,000 clones in the sample; 85% occur only once, and about 6.3% lies in the top ten. The sample here was CD4+ or CD8+ T cells sorted from blood, taken in a trial of the OX40 agonist ivuxolimab. These receptors were taken from an adult with an advanced solid tumor such as melanoma, head and neck, liver or kidney cancer.

The rearrangement joins TRBV21-1 to TRBJ1-3. TRBV21-1 represents a pseudogene. CDR3 length: 17 residues. Here the CDR3 DNA reads TGTGCCAGCAGCGGTTGGGGACCCCGAACTCTGGGAAACACCATATATTTT. Protein: CASSGWGPRTLGNTIYF.

A word on this clone: At the DNA level, this CDR3 is encoded by other sequences in the same sample as well. The chain carries TRBV6-5 and TRBJ1-1, with D unresolved. Germline V gives CDR1 MNHEY, CDR2 SVGAGI. The CDR3 is 13 residues long. Trimming took off 3 bases at V and 1 base at J, with 6 bases between the two ends. Here the CDR3 DNA reads TGTGCCAGCAGTTATCGGGGGAACACTGAAGCTTTCTTT. Amino acids: CASSYRGNTEAFF.

The chain joins TRBV5-5 to TRBJ2-1; TRBD1 might be the D (6 bases). V gave up 3 bases and J gave up 2 bases, with 9 bases separating them. Germline V gives CDR1 SGHKS, CDR2 YYEKEE (reference sequence). The CDR3 consists of 14 residues. CDR3 nucleotides: TGTGCCAGCAGCTACCGGGACACCTACAATGAGCAGTTCTTC. Protein product: CASSYRDTYNEQFF.

The genes are TRBV7-3 and TRBJ2-7; TRBD1 aligns across 7 bases. Trimming cost V 5 bases and J 6 bases; bases outside gene matches: 4. Looked up from germline, CDR1 is SGHTA and CDR2 is FQGTGA. The CDR3 extends over 12 amino acids. The CDR3 coding sequence is TGTGCCAGCAGCGCGCGACAGGGCGAGCAGTACTTC. Translated, it gives CASSARQGEQYF.

This clone has only one observation. The chain is built from TRBV6-6 and TRBJ2-7; 8 bases agree with TRBD2. V was pared by 6 bases and J by 3 bases, with 7 bases of the junction left unmatched. In germline, CDR1 is MNHNY, CDR2 SVGAGI (reference sequence). The length of the CDR3 is 14 residues. CDR3 DNA: TGTGCCAGCAGCCACGGGAGGGTGGACTACGAGCAGTACTTC. Its translation is CASSHGRVDYEQYF.

The genes are TRBV7-9 and TRBJ2-1; unclear D gene. Deletions cut 1 base from V and 3 bases from J, with 7 bases between. The germline gives CDR1 SEHNR, CDR2 FQNEAQ (reference sequence). CDR3 length equals 14 residues. The CDR3 nucleotides are TGTGCCAGCAGCTTAGAGGGTCTCTACAATGAGCAGTTCTTC. Amino acids: CASSLEGLYNEQFF.

This chain connects TRBV4-1 to TRBJ1-4; tentative D call: TRBD1 (6 bases). The V end was cut by 2 bases, the J end by 7 bases, with 14 bases between. The germline gives CDR1 MGHRA, CDR2 YSYEKL. The CDR3 contains 15 residues. The CDR3 protein is CASSQQPGTLEKLFF. CDR3 nucleotides: TGCGCCAGCAGCCAACAACCCGGGACACTTGAAAAACTGTTTTTT.